A single sample is the source of the 28 T cell receptor beta chains below, sequenced in a study of CD8 T cells in ankylosing spondylitis (dated by TCRdb to the late 2010s). Library creation used 5' RACE. Instrument on record: Illumina HiSeq 2500. The public reads were reprocessed in TCRdb via fastp at Q25 and MiXCR, keeping in-frame beta chains. Records with the same CDR3 protein are collapsed into one entry carrying the most frequent genes and DNA. Present in this sample are fewer than 350,000 distinct CDR3 sequences, 11% of which were seen just once. The top ten constitute roughly 9.5% of the sample. The sample taken for sequencing was blood, either unsorted or a sorted T cell fraction (not recorded which). These receptors were taken from a female donor with ankylosing spondylitis or in good health (not recorded which).

V and J are TRBV3-1 and TRBJ1-6; D is unclear. Deletions cut 4 bases from V and 7 bases from J, with 14 bases between. The CDR3 covers 15 residues. The germline V gene has CDR1 LGHDT and CDR2 YNNKEL (reference sequence). The CDR3 reads CASSRRANPNSPLHF. Written as DNA, the CDR3 is TGTGCCAGCAGCCGCCGGGCGAACCCAAATTCACCCCTCCACTTT.

This clonotype was seen more than once but under ten times. The J gene is TRBJ2-1, the V gene TRBV12-3 or TRBV12-4, with TRBD1 matching 9 bases. V shed 6 bases and J 0 bases; nucleotides not matched to a gene: 3. This CDR3 is built from 15 residues. CDR3 nucleotide sequence: TGTGCCAGCAGACCGGACAGGGGCTCCTACAATGAGCAGTTCTTC. Translated: CASRPDRGSYNEQFF.

This clonotype appeared many times. V usage is TRBV29-1 and J usage is TRBJ1-1; D ambiguous. V was cut by 4 bases and J by 0 bases, with 12 bases left in between. This CDR3 is built from 14 residues. Looked up from germline, CDR1 is SQVTM and CDR2 is ANQGSEA. DNA for the CDR3: TGCAGCGTTGTAGGTCGCATGGTGAACACTGAAGCTTTCTTT. Amino acids: CSVVGRMVNTEAFF.

This clonotype showed up many times. The gene calls are TRBV7-9 and TRBJ2-1, with D unclear. In germline, CDR1 is SEHNR, CDR2 FQNEAQ (reference sequence). The CDR3 is 15 amino acids. V lost 3 bases and J 5 bases, leaving 14 bases between the germline ends. The CDR3 is CASSFQRGQHNEQFF. The CDR3 DNA is TGTGCCAGCAGCTTCCAACGCGGCCAGCACAATGAGCAGTTCTTC.

This clonotype has more than one count but fewer than ten. V usage is TRBV29-1 and J usage is TRBJ2-2; possible D gene TRBD1, 6 bases. CDR3 size: 14 residues. The germline V gene has CDR1 SQVTM and CDR2 ANQGSEA. The V end lost 1 base, the J end lost 4 bases, and 10 bases lay between the germline ends. CDR3 sequence: CSVEGGTRTGELFF. CDR3 nucleotide sequence: TGCAGCGTTGAAGGTGGGACACGCACCGGGGAGCTGTTTTTT.

This clonotype appeared many times. The chain has TRBV5-6 and TRBJ2-7; D may be TRBD2 (6 bases). CDR3 length equals 13 residues. V was clipped by 1 base and J by 12 bases, with 17 bases between them. Germline-derived CDR1 and CDR2 are SGHDT and YYEEEE. The CDR3: CASSLKYRGSAYF. Written as DNA, the CDR3 is TGTGCCAGCAGCTTGAAATATCGGGGGTCAGCGTACTTC.

This clonotype was observed many times. This rearrangement joins TRBV11-1 to TRBJ2-7; 8 bases agree with TRBD1. The CDR3 is 19 residues long. The V gene end was trimmed by 4 bases and the J gene end by 0 bases; junction bases not matched to a gene: 17. The germline V gene encodes CDR1 SGHAT and CDR2 FQDESV (reference sequence). The CDR3 nucleotides read TGTGCCAGCAGCTCCCCAACGCACATTGTGGGGACAGGCTCCTACGAGCAGTACTTC. It is translated as CASSSPTHIVGTGSYEQYF.

The J gene is TRBJ1-1, the V gene TRBV7-9; perhaps TRBD1 as D (5 bases). Germline-derived CDR1 and CDR2 are SEHNR and FQNEAQ (reference sequence). The CDR3 runs to 15 residues. The ends were cut back, 1 base at V and 7 bases at J, with 16 bases in the middle. This CDR3 is CASSLEAREGYEAFF. For the CDR3, the DNA is TGTGCCAGCAGCTTAGAGGCCAGGGAAGGATATGAAGCTTTCTTT.

At least ten counts were recorded for this clonotype. The rearrangement links TRBV5-1 to TRBJ2-1; 10 nucleotides agree with TRBD1. The V and J ends lost 4 bases and 7 bases, in that order; junction bases with no gene match: 8. The CDR3 contains 15 residues. Germline V lookup: CDR1 SGHRS, CDR2 YFSETQ. The CDR3 region has the DNA TGCGCCAGCAGCCCCGGGACAGGGGTGTTGAATGAGCAGTTCTTC. This encodes CASSPGTGVLNEQFF.

A few counts support this clonotype. The chain joins TRBV7-2 to TRBJ2-6; TRBD2 is a possible D gene (5 bases). This CDR3 spans 17 amino acids. Germline loops: CDR1 SGHTA, CDR2 FQGNSA. V shed 3 bases and J shed 2 bases, with 14 bases lying between them. CDR3 amino acids: CASSFPWGDPGANVLTF. The CDR3 DNA reads TGTGCCAGCAGCTTCCCCTGGGGAGACCCTGGGGCCAACGTCCTGACTTTC.

In its sample, this clonotype was seen many times. The gene calls are TRBV7-2 and TRBJ1-6; no clear D. V lost 5 bases and J lost 0, with 14 bases in between. Germline V gene lookup returns CDR1 SGHTA and CDR2 FQGNSA. This CDR3 has 17 residues. CDR3 in amino acids: CASSIRGGSSYNSPLHF. DNA of the CDR3: TGTGCCAGCAGCATCCGAGGTGGGAGCTCCTATAATTCACCCCTCCACTTT.

This clonotype was observed at least ten times. The chain couples TRBV7-9 to TRBJ2-1; 8 nucleotides match TRBD2. From germline, CDR1 is SEHNR and CDR2 FQNEAQ (reference sequence). This CDR3 comprises 11 residues. J gave up 15 bases and V 4 bases, and 5 bases lay outside the gene matches. The CDR3 nucleotides are TGTGCCAGCAGCTCGGGACTAGAAGGGTTCTTC. Its translation is CASSSGLEGFF.

The rearrangement links TRBV5-1 to TRBJ2-7; 7 bases are shared with TRBD2. CDR1 SGHRS and CDR2 YFSETQ come from the germline V gene. This CDR3 has 15 residues. V shed 4 bases and J 0 bases; nucleotides not matched to a gene: 7. The CDR3 sequence is CASSPGEGRSYEQYF. CDR3 nucleotides: TGCGCCAGCAGCCCGGGGGAGGGTCGCTCCTACGAGCAGTACTTC.

This clonotype has ten or more counts. This chain uses TRBV7-6 with TRBJ2-2; no reliable D call. Germline assignment: CDR1 SGHVS and CDR2 FNYEAQ. V dropped 2 bases and J dropped 2 bases, with 21 bases sitting between them. The CDR3 has 19 residues. The CDR3: CASSLNLNLVLSNTGELFF. DNA for the CDR3: TGTGCCAGCAGCTTAAATTTGAACCTAGTACTCTCCAACACCGGGGAGCTGTTTTTT. Using reference TRBV7-6 and TRBJ2-2 for the parts outside the CDR3, the full variable domain is GAGVSQSPRYKVTKRGQDVALRCDPISGHVSLYWYRQALGQGPEFLTYFNYEAQQDKSGLPNDRFSAERPEGSISTLTIQRTEQRDSAMYRCASSLNLNLVLSNTGELFFGEGSRLTVL.

This clonotype has just a few counts. The chain joins TRBV14 to TRBJ2-1; D unclear. V was trimmed by 1 base and J by 5 bases, leaving 15 bases between them. CDR1 and CDR2 from the germline V gene are SGHDN and FVKESK. The CDR3 is made up of 16 amino acids. In nucleotides, the CDR3 is TGTGCCAGCAGCCAAGTTCCAGCAAGTTGGAACAATGAGCAGTTCTTC. Translated, it gives CASSQVPASWNNEQFF.

The genes are TRBV7-9 and TRBJ2-5; D unclear. Germline-derived CDR1 and CDR2 are SEHNR and FQNEAQ (reference sequence). CDR3 size: 12 residues. Between the trimmed V and J ends, which lost 2 bases and 2 bases, there was a span of 3 bases. The CDR3 spells CASSLIQETQYF. The DNA for the CDR3 is TGTGCCAGCAGCTTAATTCAAGAGACCCAGTACTTC.

This clonotype appeared many times. The rearrangement joins TRBV5-1 to TRBJ1-2; D is perhaps TRBD1 (5 bases). The germline V gene encodes CDR1 SGHRS and CDR2 YFSETQ. The CDR3 covers 14 residues. V was shortened by 0 bases and J by 8 bases, with 14 bases between the two germline ends. The CDR3, as DNA: TGCGCCAGCAGCTTGGAGGGTCAGGGTTACGGCTACACCTTC. Translated: CASSLEGQGYGYTF.

The rearrangement uses TRBV7-9 and TRBJ1-5; D is ambiguous. CDR1 and CDR2 from the germline V gene are SEHNR and FQNEAQ (reference sequence). The CDR3 is made up of 13 amino acids. The V end was cut by 6 bases, the J end by 4 bases, with 10 bases between. CDR3 DNA: TGTGCCAGCAGTTCGACGGGAAATCAGCCCCAGCATTTT. Its translation: CASSSTGNQPQHF.

The gene calls are TRBV20-1 and TRBJ1-5, with a possible D match to TRBD1 (5 bases). Germline V lookup: CDR1 DFQATT, CDR2 SNEGSKA (reference sequence). CDR3 length: 14 amino acids. V was clipped by 0 bases and J by 5 bases, with 11 bases between them. CDR3 in DNA: TGCAGTGCTAGAGATGTTCAGGGCCATCAGCCCCAGCATTTT. This translates into CSARDVQGHQPQHF.

This clonotype was picked up many times. The chain couples TRBV5-1 to TRBJ2-7; 10 positions match TRBD2. CDR3 length: 15 amino acids. With V trimmed by 3 bases and J by 2 bases, 5 bases remained unmatched. CDR1 and CDR2 (germline): SGHRS, YFSETQ. DNA for the CDR3: TGCGCCAGCAGCTCGTGGACTAGCGGTACCTACGAGCAGTACTTC. Amino acid sequence: CASSSWTSGTYEQYF.

This clonotype was counted at least ten times. This chain connects TRBV11-2 to TRBJ2-7; a possible D gene is TRBD1 (6 bases). Germline lookup yields CDR1 SGHAT and CDR2 FQNNGV. The length of the CDR3 is 17 residues. V lost 6 bases and J 2 bases, leaving 23 bases between the germline ends. CDR3 sequence (DNA): TGTGCCAGCAGTTCATCCAGCTTGCAGGGGATTCCCTACGAGCAGTACTTC. Its protein is CASSSSSLQGIPYEQYF.

In this sample, this clonotype turned up a few times. The chain has TRBV7-9 and TRBJ1-1, with unresolved D. Trimming took off 4 bases at V and 8 bases at J, with 14 bases between the two ends. Germline V gene data show CDR1 as SEHNR and CDR2 as FQNEAQ (reference sequence). This CDR3 spans 13 amino acids. CDR3 sequence (DNA): TGTGCCAGCAGCTATGGGGAACCCCGCGAAGCTTTCTTT. It is translated as CASSYGEPREAFF.

J is TRBJ1-1 and V is TRBV20-1, with 7 bases aligning to TRBD1. Trimming at V came to 6 bases and at J to 0 bases, leaving 13 bases not matched to a gene. CDR1 and CDR2 from the germline V gene are DFQATT and SNEGSKA (reference sequence). The CDR3 is 16 amino acids. The CDR3 coding sequence is TGCAGTGCCGCCTTTTCCTGGACAGGCTTGAACACTGAAGCTTTCTTT. This gives the protein CSAAFSWTGLNTEAFF.

This clonotype was observed many times. J is TRBJ1-4 and V is TRBV11-2, with TRBD1 as a possible D gene (6 bases). This CDR3 contains 16 residues. CDR1 is SGHAT and CDR2 is FQNNGV in the germline V gene. Trimming cost V 7 bases and J 7 bases, with 22 bases left between them. In nucleotides, the CDR3 is TGTGCCAGCACCTCCTACGGGCAGGGGATTGGTGAAAAACTGTTTTTT. Translated, it gives CASTSYGQGIGEKLFF.

This clonotype was seen a few times. V usage is TRBV20-1 and J usage is TRBJ2-7, with TRBD1 identical over 10 bases. This CDR3 region has 14 residues. Per germline, CDR1 DFQATT and CDR2 SNEGSKA (reference sequence). V lost 4 bases and J lost 2; bases outside the gene matches: 5. In nucleotides, the CDR3 is TGCAGTGCTAACGAGGGGACAGGGGCCTACGAGCAGTACTTC. Protein product: CSANEGTGAYEQYF.

This clonotype showed up many times. Germline and junction disagree at one end, which may indicate a read error. The CDR3 sequence is CASSQQRGPQESQYF. The CDR3 nucleotides read TGCGCCAGCAGCCAACAACGGGGACCCCAAGAGTCCCAGTACTTC. The chain combines TRBV5-1 with TRBJ2-5, with D possibly being TRBD1 or TRBD2 (5 bases each). Germline loops: CDR1 SGHRS, CDR2 YFSETQ. The CDR3 covers 15 residues.

The table lists this clonotype with many counts. V is TRBV20-1 and J is TRBJ2-3, with TRBD2 identical over 13 bases. The germline gives CDR1 DFQATT, CDR2 SNEGSKA (reference sequence). After removal of 0 bases from V and 4 bases from J, the junction contained 10 bases not matched to a gene. The CDR3 sequence is 18 residues long. CDR3 nucleotide sequence: TGCAGTGCTAGAGATCGACTAGCGGGGGGCCGGTGGGCAGATACGCAGTATTTT. Translation gives CSARDRLAGGRWADTQYF.

This clonotype was picked up many times. This chain links TRBV12-3 or TRBV12-4 with TRBJ2-7; unclear D gene. V lost 3 bases, J lost 5 bases, and 5 bases lay in between. The CDR3 consists of 11 residues. CDR3 DNA sequence: TGTGCCAGCAGTTTCCTGAACGAGCAGTACTTC. Its protein product is CASSFLNEQYF.